This TCR beta chain was recorded in a study of cytotoxic CD8 clonotypes in ibrutinib-treated CLL. Study context: Mean yields were approximately 270,000 productive templates and about 97,000 productive rearrangements per sample.

The sequencing depth, 1 in 200,000 to 1 in 1 million T cells, was the target. Profiled with immunoSEQ multiplex PCR; TCRdb holds only in-frame clones, not every one. The sample has just under 70,000 clones; roughly two thirds are singletons. CDR3 length: 13 residues. Trimming took off 5 bases at V and 5 bases at J, with 13 bases between the two ends. Germline V gene lookup returns CDR1 GTSNPN and CDR2 SVGIG (reference sequence). This specimen was PBMCs, taken after 12 months of ibrutinib treatment. The J gene is TRBJ1-5, the V gene TRBV30; D possibly corresponds to TRBD1 (5 bases). The TCR sequence derives from a human donor with chronic lymphocytic leukemia. The CDR3 sequence is CAWARGLYQPQHF. Written as DNA, the CDR3 is TGTGCCTGGGCCCGGGGACTGTATCAGCCCCAGCATTTT. Full variable domain (remainder filled in from reference TRBV30 and TRBJ1-5): SQTIHQWPATLVQPVGSPLSLECTVEGTSNPNLYWYRQAAGRGLQLLFYSVGIGQISSEVPQNLSASRPQDRQFILSSKKLLLSDSGFYLCAWARGLYQPQHFGDGTRLSIL.